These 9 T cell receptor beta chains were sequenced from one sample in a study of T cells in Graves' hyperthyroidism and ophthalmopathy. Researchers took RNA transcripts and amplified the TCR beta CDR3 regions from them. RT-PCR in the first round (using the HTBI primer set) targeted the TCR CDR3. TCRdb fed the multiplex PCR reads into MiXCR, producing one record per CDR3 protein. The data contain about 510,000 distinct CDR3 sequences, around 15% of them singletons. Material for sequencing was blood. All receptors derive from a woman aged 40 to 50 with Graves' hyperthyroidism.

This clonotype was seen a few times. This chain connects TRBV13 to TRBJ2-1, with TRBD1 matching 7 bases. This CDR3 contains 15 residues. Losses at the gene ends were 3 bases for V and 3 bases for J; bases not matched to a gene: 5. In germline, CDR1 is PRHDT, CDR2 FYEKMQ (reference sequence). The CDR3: CASSFSGTVYNEQFF. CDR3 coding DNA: TGTGCCAGCAGCTTCTCCGGGACAGTCTACAATGAGCAGTTCTTC.

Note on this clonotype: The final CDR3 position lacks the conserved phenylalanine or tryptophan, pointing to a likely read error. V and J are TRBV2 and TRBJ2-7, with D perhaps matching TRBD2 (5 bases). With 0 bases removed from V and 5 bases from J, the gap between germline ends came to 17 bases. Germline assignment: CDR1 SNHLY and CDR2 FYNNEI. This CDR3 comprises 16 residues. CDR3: CASSEAEAQVGHEQYL. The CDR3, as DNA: TGTGCCAGCAGTGAAGCGGAGGCGCAGGTCGGCCACGAGCAGTACTTG.

The CDR3 spells CASSSPKISYEQYF. CDR3 bases: TGTGCCAGCAGTTCCCCGAAAATCTCCTACGAGCAGTACTTC. This chain joins TRBV6-2 or TRBV6-3 and TRBJ2-7, with D uncertain. V dropped 4 bases and J dropped 0 bases, with 10 bases sitting between them. This CDR3 region has 14 residues. Germline lookup yields CDR1 MNHEY and CDR2 SVGEGT.

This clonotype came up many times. CDR3 sequence: CASSVGGAGSYEQYF. The CDR3 region has the DNA TGTGCCAGCAGCGTAGGGGGGGCCGGGTCCTACGAGCAGTACTTC. V is TRBV7-2 and J is TRBJ2-7; possibly TRBD2 for D (7 bases). CDR3 length: 15 amino acids. V was clipped by 5 bases and J by 1 base, with 15 bases between them. The germline V gene has CDR1 SGHTA and CDR2 FQGNSA.

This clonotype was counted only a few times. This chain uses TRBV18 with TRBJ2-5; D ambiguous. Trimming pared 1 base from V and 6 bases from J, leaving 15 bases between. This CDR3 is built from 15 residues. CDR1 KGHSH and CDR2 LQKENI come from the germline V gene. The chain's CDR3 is CASSPRTGDQKTQYF. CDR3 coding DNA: TGTGCCAGCTCACCACGTACCGGTGATCAGAAGACCCAGTACTTC.

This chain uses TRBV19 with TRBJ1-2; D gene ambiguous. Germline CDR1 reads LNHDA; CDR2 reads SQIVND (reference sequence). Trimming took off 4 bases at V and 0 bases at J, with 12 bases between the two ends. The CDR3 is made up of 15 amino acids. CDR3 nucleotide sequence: TGTGCCAGTAGTAGGAACACCCTTTCTAACTATGGCTACACCTTC. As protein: CASSRNTLSNYGYTF.

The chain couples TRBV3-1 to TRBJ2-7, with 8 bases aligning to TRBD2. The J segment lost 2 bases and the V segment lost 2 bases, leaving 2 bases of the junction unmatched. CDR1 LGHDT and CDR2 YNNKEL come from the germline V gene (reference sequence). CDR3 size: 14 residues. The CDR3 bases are TGTGCCAGCAGCCAAAGCGGGAGAACCTACGAGCAGTACTTC. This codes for CASSQSGRTYEQYF.

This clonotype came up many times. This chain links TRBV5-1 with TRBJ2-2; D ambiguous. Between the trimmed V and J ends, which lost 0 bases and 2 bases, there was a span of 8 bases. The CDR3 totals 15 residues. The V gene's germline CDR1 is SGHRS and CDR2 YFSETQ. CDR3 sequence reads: CASSLAEVNTGELFF. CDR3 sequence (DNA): TGCGCCAGCAGCTTGGCCGAGGTCAACACCGGGGAGCTGTTTTTT.

CDR3 DNA sequence: TGTGCCAGCAAATATGGAAACACCATATATTTT. Translation: CASKYGNTIYF. V usage is TRBV27 and J usage is TRBJ1-3; D ambiguous. CDR1 is MNHEY and CDR2 is SMNVEV in the germline V gene (reference sequence). Trimming took off 7 bases at V and 3 bases at J, with 4 bases between the two ends. The CDR3 is 11 residues long.